This T cell receptor beta chain was captured by sequencing in a study of T cells in Graves' hyperthyroidism and ophthalmopathy. Study findings and constraints: Blood held most thyroid clonotypes expanded above 0.001 frequency. Stable hyperthyroidism and ophthalmopathy were separated using 13 V-J signatures.

Researchers amplified the TCR beta CDR3 regions from RNA transcripts. Initially, a first-round RT-PCR of the TCR CDR3 employed the HTBI primer set. TCRdb analysed the multiplex PCR reads with MiXCR anew, one entry per CDR3 protein. The data show hundreds of thousands of distinct CDR3 sequences, 14% to 15% seen once. With regard to this clonotype: Its antigen is unidentified.

This TCR came from a man in his late teens or twenties with Graves' ophthalmopathy. The sequencing input was blood.

The CDR3, as DNA: TGCAGTGCTCGGGACAGGGCAAAGAGCAATCAGCCCCAGCATTTT. Its protein product is CSARDRAKSNQPQHF. The rearrangement uses TRBV20-1 and TRBJ1-5; 9 bases match TRBD1. The CDR3 is made up of 15 amino acids. Germline loops: CDR1 DFQATT, CDR2 SNEGSKA (reference sequence). Trimming cost V 5 bases and J 1 base; bases outside gene matches: 6.